The 23 T cell receptor beta chains in this list originate from one sample, sequenced in a study of shared clonotypes between healthy human individuals (dated by TCRdb to about 2020). Library prep was done by the immunoSEQ multiplex PCR assay. TCRdb stores this immuneACCESS table with in-frame sequences only. Part of the clones is absent; in the studies checked, under half of the shortfall reflects unresolved V genes, and no reason is known for the rest. This sample lists approximately 2,000,000 clones; roughly 93% were detected once. The ten largest clones capture roughly 1.7% of the sample. CD8 naive samples were CD45RO-negative cells positively selected for CCR7, giving a CD45RA+CCR7+ population that excluded TemRA cells. What was sequenced was naive CD8+ T cells from PBMCs. The cell subset or site label here, explained by the study, means: CD45RA+CCR7+. These receptor sequences come from a man aged 18-30 years in good health. Some clones in this sample may be carry-over from other donors' samples.

This sequence joins TRBV7-3 and TRBJ2-1; 12 bases align to TRBD1. This CDR3 has 15 residues. Unmatched junction bases numbered 4, after V lost 4 bases and J lost 6 bases. The germline CDR1 and CDR2 sequences are SGHTA and FQGTGA. The CDR3 region is CASSSGTGGFNEQFF. DNA for the CDR3: TGTGCCAGCAGCTCCGGGACAGGGGGCTTCAATGAGCAGTTCTTC.

J is TRBJ2-7 and V is TRBV6-6, with 7 bases lining up with TRBD2. The V and J ends lost 8 bases and 1 base, in that order; junction bases with no gene match: 8. CDR3 length equals 14 residues. Germline CDR1 reads MNHNY; CDR2 reads SVGAGI (reference sequence). The CDR3 DNA reads TGTGCCAGCTGGGGGGGAGGAGTATCCTACGAGCAGTACTTC. This gives the protein CASWGGGVSYEQYF.

The rearrangement links TRBV4-1 to TRBJ2-1; no clear D. The CDR3 length is 13 residues. Trimming cost V 1 base and J 9 bases, with 10 bases left between them. The germline CDR1 and CDR2 sequences are MGHRA and YSYEKL. The DNA of the CDR3 is TGCGCCAGCAGCCAAGTTGTCCCAGGTGAGCAGTTCTTC. Translation gives CASSQVVPGEQFF.

The rearrangement joins TRBV6-5 to TRBJ2-7; D unresolved. V was pared by 6 bases and J by 8 bases, with 11 bases between. Germline V gene data show CDR1 as MNHEY and CDR2 as SVGAGI. This CDR3 comprises 11 residues. CDR3: CASRALRQQYF. CDR3 nucleotide sequence: TGTGCCAGCAGGGCCCTCCGTCAGCAGTACTTC.

J is TRBJ2-7 and V is TRBV28; TRBD1 matches at 9 bases. In germline, CDR1 is MDHEN, CDR2 SYDVKM. CDR3 length equals 17 residues. After removal of 5 bases from V and 0 bases from J, the junction contained 11 bases not matched to a gene. The CDR3 reads CASSPRDRARLSYEQYF. The CDR3 bases are TGTGCCAGCAGTCCGAGGGACAGGGCTAGACTCTCCTACGAGCAGTACTTC.

The gene calls are TRBV7-3 and TRBJ2-7; a possible D gene is TRBD2 (5 bases). Trimming took off 3 bases at V and 2 bases at J, with 8 bases between the two ends. CDR1 is SGHTA, CDR2 FQGTGA, per germline. The CDR3 contains 13 residues. In DNA, the CDR3 is TGTGCCAGCAGCTTCGGGGTTGCCTACGAGCAGTACTTC. Protein product: CASSFGVAYEQYF.

This clone was recorded only once. J is TRBJ2-5 and V is TRBV7-6, with 14 nucleotides matching TRBD2. This CDR3 region has 17 residues. Germline V gives CDR1 SGHVS, CDR2 FNYEAQ. The J segment lost 4 bases and the V segment lost 1 base, leaving 5 bases of the junction unmatched. The chain's CDR3 is CASSLETSGRAAETQYF. The CDR3 DNA follows: TGTGCCAGCAGCTTAGAGACTAGCGGGAGGGCCGCAGAGACCCAGTACTTC.

V gene TRBV29-1 combines with J gene TRBJ1-2; a weak D match, TRBD1 (6 bases). CDR3 size: 14 residues. Germline loops: CDR1 SQVTM, CDR2 ANQGSEA. V dropped 6 bases and J dropped 5 bases, with 19 bases sitting between them. The CDR3 spells CSVESQGSGYGYTF. Written as DNA, the CDR3 is TGCAGCGTCGAGAGCCAGGGGTCGGGGTATGGCTACACCTTC.

To note about this clone: The same CDR3 also results from other DNA sequences found in this sample. The V call is TRBV7-9, the J call TRBJ2-1; 11 bases agree with TRBD2. The V gene's germline CDR1 is SEHNR and CDR2 FQNEAQ (reference sequence). Trimming cost V 5 bases and J 6 bases; bases outside gene matches: 3. There are 14 residues in the CDR3. CDR3 coding DNA: TGTGCCAGCAGCCTCGGGACTAGCGGCAATGAGCAGTTCTTC. This codes for CASSLGTSGNEQFF. Looking up the rest from reference TRBV7-9 and TRBJ2-1 gives the full variable domain: DTGVSQNPRHKITKRGQNVTFRCDPISEHNRLYWYRQTLGQGPEFLTYFQNEAQLEKSRLLSDRFSAERPKGSFSTLEIQRTEQGDSAMYLCASSLGTSGNEQFFGPGTRLTVL.

The genes are TRBV27 and TRBJ1-4; D is unresolved. V lost 6 bases and J lost 6, with 17 bases in between. This CDR3 has 15 residues. The germline V gene has CDR1 MNHEY and CDR2 SMNVEV (reference sequence). CDR3 nucleotide sequence: TGTGCCAGCAGGATAACAGCTTCGTGGGATGAAAAACTGTTTTTT. Residues: CASRITASWDEKLFF.

The genes are TRBV5-4 and TRBJ2-1, with D tentatively TRBD1 or TRBD2 (5 bases each). The CDR3 has 13 residues. V was clipped by 7 bases and J by 10 bases, with 18 bases between them. CDR1 and CDR2 from the germline V gene are SGHNT and YYREEE (reference sequence). The DNA of the CDR3 is TGTGCCAGCCGACGACAACTAGGGGCCGAGCAGTTCTTC. Its protein is CASRRQLGAEQFF.

The V gene is TRBV11-2, the J gene TRBJ2-1; D could derive from TRBD1 or TRBD2 (5 bases each). This CDR3 spans 13 amino acids. The V gene's germline CDR1 is SGHAT and CDR2 FQNNGV. V lost 8 bases and J 7 bases, leaving 15 bases between the germline ends. In DNA, the CDR3 is TGTGCCAGCCAGATTGGGGGTGGTAATGAGCAGTTCTTC. This gives the protein CASQIGGGNEQFF. The whole variable domain, filled in from reference TRBV11-2 and TRBJ2-1, reads EAGVAQSPRYKIIEKRQSVAFWCNPISGHATLYWYQQILGQGPKLLIQFQNNGVVDDSQLPKDRFSAERLKGVDSTLKIQPAKLEDSAVYLCASQIGGGNEQFFGPGTRLTVL.

The rearrangement links TRBV7-9 to TRBJ2-2, with D tentatively TRBD1 (6 bases). There are 15 residues in the CDR3. CDR1 and CDR2 (germline): SEHNR, FQNEAQ (reference sequence). The germline V and J ends were trimmed by 5 bases and 6 bases, with 16 bases remaining between them. The CDR3 nucleotides read TGTGCCAGCAGCGGGCTAGGGGGAATGGCCGGGGAGCTGTTTTTT. As protein: CASSGLGGMAGELFF.

On this clone itself: Other DNA sequences in the sample encode the same CDR3. The chain has TRBV7-9 and TRBJ2-7, with D maybe TRBD2 (5 bases). V lost 5 bases and J 6 bases, leaving 14 bases between the germline ends. Germline CDR1 SEHNR, CDR2 FQNEAQ (reference sequence). This CDR3 comprises 13 residues. CDR3 loop: CASSPPGGSEQYF. CDR3 nucleotide sequence: TGTGCCAGCAGCCCCCCCGGAGGTTCCGAGCAGTACTTC.

CDR3 region: CASSSSEVPYNEQFF. DNA for the CDR3: TGTGCCAGCAGCTCTAGCGAGGTCCCTTACAATGAGCAGTTCTTC. The V and J genes are TRBV7-9 and TRBJ2-1; TRBD2 might be the D (6 bases). Trimming left V 4 bases short and J 4 bases short, with 14 bases between. The germline CDR1 and CDR2 sequences are SEHNR and FQNEAQ (reference sequence). The CDR3 runs 15 residues.

The chain recombines TRBV27 with TRBJ2-1; D call uncertain. Germline V gives CDR1 MNHEY, CDR2 SMNVEV (reference sequence). The CDR3 sequence is 11 residues long. Deletions cut 8 bases from V and 6 bases from J, with 8 bases between. The CDR3 sequence is CASVAGNEQFF. In DNA form, the CDR3 reads TGTGCCAGCGTCGCCGGCAATGAGCAGTTCTTC.

The gene calls are TRBV7-3 and TRBJ2-1, with D possibly matching TRBD1 (7 bases). This CDR3 is built from 15 residues. The germline V and J ends were trimmed by 1 base and 4 bases, with 11 bases remaining between them. Germline lookup yields CDR1 SGHTA and CDR2 FQGTGA. The DNA for the CDR3 is TGTGCCAGCAGCTTAAAGCCAGGGGGGTACAATGAGCAGTTCTTC. This translates into CASSLKPGGYNEQFF.

The chain employs TRBV6-5 and TRBJ2-7; weak D call: TRBD1 (5 bases). Germline CDR1 and CDR2: MNHEY and SVGAGI. The CDR3 loop spans 14 amino acids. V was clipped by 2 bases and J by 6 bases, with 14 bases between them. CDR3 DNA sequence: TGTGCCAGCAGTTACAAGGGGATGGAAGTCGAGCAGTACTTC. Its protein is CASSYKGMEVEQYF.

V and J are TRBV6-5 and TRBJ2-7; D uncertain. The CDR3 spans 13 residues. V lost 4 bases to trimming and J lost 5 bases, with 12 bases between them. Germline assignment: CDR1 MNHEY and CDR2 SVGAGI. The CDR3 protein is CASSSDPEDEQYF. CDR3 bases: TGTGCCAGCAGTTCTGATCCCGAGGACGAGCAGTACTTC.

The chain joins TRBV27 to TRBJ1-5, with 7 positions matching TRBD1. Unmatched junction bases numbered 5, after V lost 3 bases and J lost 3 bases. This CDR3 spans 15 amino acids. Germline assignment: CDR1 MNHEY and CDR2 SMNVEV (reference sequence). CDR3 nucleotide sequence: TGTGCCAGCAGTTTTGTAGGGGGCCACAATCAGCCCCAGCATTTT. Its protein is CASSFVGGHNQPQHF.

The CDR3 DNA sequence: TGCGCCAGCAGCTTGGACCCCGACAGGGAGGGTCCCGGAGAGCAGTTCTTC. Translated, it gives CASSLDPDREGPGEQFF. The J gene is TRBJ2-1, the V gene TRBV5-1; D might be TRBD1 or TRBD2, each matching 7 bases. There are 17 residues in the CDR3. Trimming removed 0 bases from V and 10 bases from J, with 23 bases in between. Germline V lookup: CDR1 SGHRS, CDR2 YFSETQ.

The J gene is TRBJ1-5, the V gene TRBV6-5; no firm D call. Germline V lookup: CDR1 MNHEY, CDR2 SVGAGI. The CDR3 spans 13 residues. V was shortened by 6 bases and J by 4 bases, with 10 bases between the two germline ends. CDR3 region: CASRAAQNQPQHF. The CDR3 nucleotides read TGTGCCAGCAGGGCCGCCCAAAATCAGCCCCAGCATTTT.

This rearrangement joins TRBV30 to TRBJ1-1; 8 bases fit TRBD1. The CDR3 has 15 amino acids. Germline V gives CDR1 GTSNPN, CDR2 SVGIG (reference sequence). V was pared by 0 bases and J by 7 bases, with 10 bases of the junction left unmatched. The CDR3 DNA is TGTGCCTGGAGTGTACTCGAGGACAGGGCCATTGAAGCTTTCTTT. Translated, it gives CAWSVLEDRAIEAFF.